This T cell receptor (beta chain) was identified during a study of T cell responses to AZD1222 COVID-19 vaccine. Study-level findings and limits: Epitopes outside B.1.351 and B.1.1.7 mutated regions reportedly drew nearly half of spike TCRs. Only a handful of AZD1222 recipients tested seropositive at baseline.

About this clone itself: What it binds is not known.

The method was immunoSEQ multiplex PCR; TCRdb's version includes in-frame clones alone and lacks a portion of them. Of 150,000 to 200,000 clones listed, roughly 94% are singletons. The V end lost 6 bases, the J end lost 4 bases, and 16 bases lay between the germline ends. The CDR3 loop spans 14 amino acids. CDR1 is SGHKS, CDR2 YYEKEE, per germline (reference sequence). The sample in question was peripheral blood, obtained 28 days after the second AZD1222 dose. The chain links TRBV5-5 to TRBJ1-2; D is unclear. This clonotype was obtained from an adult who received the AZD1222 COVID-19 vaccine. In DNA, the CDR3 is TGTGCCAGCACCCAATGGAAAGCAATCTATGGCTACACCTTC. It encodes CASTQWKAIYGYTF.